The 20 T cell receptor beta chains listed next were all sequenced from one sample in a study of spatial heterogeneity in lung cancer. Time point here: sample taken at primary tumor resection. Frozen PBMC, nontumor lung or tumor provided whole RNA, which was sequenced unsorted. TCRdb ran MiXCR on the 5' RACE reads and lists one entry per CDR3 protein. The sample includes nearly 4,500 distinct CDR3 sequences, roughly 35% seen only once; the top ten take around 36%. The starting material was PBMCs, obtained at surgery. These receptors were collected from a male donor with early-stage non-small cell lung cancer.

This clonotype ranks as large. This beta chain was picked up by a library intended for alpha chains and is off target, so its count carries little meaning. This sequence joins TRBV7-3 and TRBJ2-7, with 9 bases fitting TRBD1. The J segment lost 5 bases and the V segment lost 5 bases, leaving 10 bases of the junction unmatched. The CDR3 sequence is 15 residues long. The germline V gene encodes CDR1 SGHTA and CDR2 FQGTGA. The DNA of the CDR3 is TGTGCCAGCAGCCCCGGGACAGGGAAAGAGGACGAGCAGTACTTC. This encodes CASSPGTGKEDEQYF.

For this clonotype: Since it is a stray read in a library aimed at alpha chains, this beta chain has a size that is not meaningful. This rearrangement joins TRBV28 to TRBJ2-7, with 10 bases aligning to TRBD1. CDR1 MDHEN and CDR2 SYDVKM come from the germline V gene. The ends lost 5 bases at V and 2 bases at J; junction bases unmatched: 6. The CDR3 length is 15 residues. CDR3 DNA sequence: TGTGCCAGCAGTCCGCGGACAGGGGGGCCCTACGAGCAGTACTTC. Translation gives CASSPRTGGPYEQYF.

This clonotype was counted once. With the library built for alpha chains, this beta chain is off target and its frequency is not meaningful. The V call is TRBV4-1, the J call TRBJ2-7; the D call may be TRBD1 or TRBD2 (5 bases each). The germline V and J ends were trimmed by 0 bases and 5 bases, with 17 bases remaining between them. The CDR3 consists of 16 residues. CDR1 and CDR2 (germline): MGHRA, YSYEKL. CDR3 in amino acids: CASSQERSGPRDEQYF. DNA for the CDR3: TGCGCCAGCAGCCAAGAGCGATCGGGACCACGTGACGAGCAGTACTTC.

With respect to this clonotype: This beta chain is an unintended read in a library built for alpha chains; its size means little. The CDR3 reads CSVVSGPADTQYF. The CDR3 nucleotides read TGCAGCGTTGTCTCGGGCCCGGCAGATACGCAGTATTTT. The rearrangement uses TRBV29-1 and TRBJ2-3; D remains unclear. The germline V gene has CDR1 SQVTM and CDR2 ANQGSEA. Trimming took 4 bases from V and 4 from J, leaving 12 bases between them. CDR3 length: 13 amino acids.

With respect to this clonotype: Found in a library prepared for alpha chains, this beta chain is an off-target read, and its abundance has little meaning. V gene TRBV28 combines with J gene TRBJ2-7; D is tentatively TRBD1 or TRBD2 (5 bases each). V was shortened by 5 bases and J by 0 bases, with 11 bases between the two germline ends. CDR1 MDHEN and CDR2 SYDVKM come from the germline V gene. The CDR3 runs to 14 residues. Written as DNA, the CDR3 is TGTGCCAGCAGTGCCCCAGGGAGCTCCTACGAGCAGTACTTC. Translation gives CASSAPGSSYEQYF. Variable domain in full (rest from reference TRBV28 and TRBJ2-7): DVKVTQSSRYLVKRTGEKVFLECVQDMDHENMFWYRQDPGLGLRLIYFSYDVKMKEKGDIPEGYSVSREKKERFSLILESASTNQTSMYLCASSAPGSSYEQYFGPGTRLTVT.

Note on this clonotype: The library was prepared for alpha chains; this beta chain is a stray read, so its frequency means little. The chain employs TRBV7-8 and TRBJ2-7; D remains unclear. CDR3 length: 13 residues. The V gene lost 3 bases and the J gene lost 3 bases, with 9 bases spanning the gap. In germline, CDR1 is SGHVS, CDR2 FQNEAQ. CDR3 nucleotide sequence: TGTGCCAGCAGCTTGTCGCTGGACTACGAGCAGTACTTC. It is translated as CASSLSLDYEQYF. Variable domain in full (rest from reference TRBV7-8 and TRBJ2-7): GAGVSQSPRYKVAKRGQDVALRCDPISGHVSLFWYQQALGQGPEFLTYFQNEAQLDKSGLPSDRFFAERPEGSVSTLKIQRTQQEDSAVYLCASSLSLDYEQYFGPGTRLTVT.

The sample holds a few counts of this clonotype. As an off-target read in a library built for alpha chains, this beta chain has a frequency of little significance. The chain carries TRBV29-1 and TRBJ2-2; D unclear. The CDR3 sequence is 12 residues long. Germline V gene data show CDR1 as SQVTM and CDR2 as ANQGSEA. In DNA, the CDR3 is TGCAGTGCCGACCGGAACACCGGGGAGCTGTTTTTT. Protein sequence: CSADRNTGELFF.

Comment on this clonotype: This beta chain was picked up by a library intended for alpha chains and is off target, so its count carries little meaning. This chain links TRBV7-2 with TRBJ2-7; 11 bases align to TRBD1. The germline V gene has CDR1 SGHTA and CDR2 FQGNSA. J was trimmed by 1 base and V by 5 bases; bases with no gene match: 7. This CDR3 region has 16 residues. The CDR3 reads CASSRRTGGSSYEQYF. The CDR3 nucleotides are TGTGCCAGCAGCAGACGGACAGGGGGCTCTTCCTACGAGCAGTACTTC.

In the case of this clonotype: Being off target in a library aimed at alpha chains, this beta chain has a size of little meaning. The chain combines TRBV7-9 with TRBJ2-7; a possible D gene is TRBD2 (5 bases). The germline V gene encodes CDR1 SEHNR and CDR2 FQNEAQ (reference sequence). The CDR3 is made up of 17 amino acids. The V end lost 5 bases, the J end lost 2 bases, and 22 bases lay between the germline ends. The CDR3 loop reads CASSLIGVSRDTYEQYF. CDR3 bases: TGTGCCAGCAGCCTTATCGGGGTGAGCAGAGACACCTACGAGCAGTACTTC.

On this clonotype itself: The conserved phenylalanine or tryptophan is not found at the CDR3 terminus, so this likely reflects a read error. The limits of the CDR3 on the DNA are not certain, so only TCRdb's listed CDR3 is given. Since the library was made to target alpha chains, this beta chain is a stray read and its abundance is not meaningful. This rearrangement joins TRBV18 to TRBJ1-1. Both ends counted, the CDR3 spans 13 residues. Germline loops: CDR1 KGHSH, CDR2 LQKENI. CDR3 sequence: CASSSRDSGLRDL.

Regarding this clonotype: This beta chain is a stray sequence in a library constructed for alpha chains; its clone size is not meaningful. The J gene is TRBJ2-1, the V gene TRBV20-1; perhaps TRBD2 as D (5 bases). CDR1 is DFQATT and CDR2 is SNEGSKA in the germline V gene (reference sequence). The CDR3 extends over 13 amino acids. The V and J ends lost 3 bases and 8 bases respectively, with 14 bases between them. The CDR3 protein is CSASGGFDDEQFF. CDR3 bases: TGCAGTGCTAGTGGCGGGTTTGACGATGAGCAGTTCTTC.

In regard to this clonotype: The size of this beta chain means little, since it is a stray read in a library made for alpha chains. The rearrangement joins TRBV10-1 to TRBJ1-5; unclear D gene. Per germline, CDR1 WNHNN and CDR2 SYGVQD (reference sequence). CDR3 length equals 13 residues. Trimming removed 5 bases from V and 5 bases from J, with 10 bases in between. The CDR3 here is CASSSRADQPQHF. Written as DNA, the CDR3 is TGCGCCAGCAGTAGTAGGGCGGATCAGCCCCAGCATTTT.

As concerns this clonotype: This beta chain was picked up by a library intended for alpha chains and is off target, so its count carries little meaning. V and J are TRBV7-9 and TRBJ2-2; 10 positions agree with TRBD2. Trimming cost V 1 base and J 4 bases; bases outside gene matches: 3. Germline V CDR1 and CDR2: SEHNR, FQNEAQ (reference sequence). The CDR3 loop spans 16 amino acids. The CDR3 sequence: CASSLGLAGSTGELFF. In nucleotides, the CDR3 is TGTGCCAGCAGCTTAGGACTAGCGGGCAGCACCGGGGAGCTGTTTTTT.

In the case of this clonotype: This beta chain is an off-target read within a library intended for alpha chains, so its frequency means little. The gene calls are TRBV28 and TRBJ2-3; TRBD2 matches at 9 bases. The CDR3 is 16 residues long. Germline lookup yields CDR1 MDHEN and CDR2 SYDVKM. The trim removed 6 bases at V and 2 bases at J, leaving 9 bases unmatched. CDR3 nucleotides: TGTGCCAGCAGCCCCCCCACGGGACTAGCCACAGATACGCAGTATTTT. As protein: CASSPPTGLATDTQYF.

As for this clonotype: A library prepared for alpha chains yielded this beta chain as an off-target read; its size is of little meaning. The chain employs TRBV11-2 and TRBJ2-3; TRBD2 agrees at 11 bases. In germline, CDR1 is SGHAT, CDR2 FQNNGV. Trimming at V came to 5 bases and at J to 3 bases, leaving 7 bases not matched to a gene. This CDR3 is 16 amino acids long. This CDR3 reads CASSRLLAGGTDTQYF. DNA for the CDR3: TGTGCCAGCAGCCGACTTCTAGCGGGAGGAACAGATACGCAGTATTTT.

A few counts support this clonotype. This beta chain is a stray sequence in a library constructed for alpha chains; its clone size is not meaningful. The chain links TRBV9 to TRBJ2-5; D is possibly TRBD1 or TRBD2 (5 bases each). CDR1 and CDR2 from the germline V gene are SGDLS and YYNGEE. V was clipped by 3 bases and J by 2 bases, with 14 bases between them. The CDR3 loop spans 15 amino acids. The CDR3 DNA is TGTGCCAGCAGCGCGCGTGGGGGAGATCAAGAGACCCAGTACTTC. It translates to CASSARGGDQETQYF.

This clonotype occurred a few times. Since it is a stray read in a library aimed at alpha chains, this beta chain has a size that is not meaningful. The V and J genes are TRBV20-1 and TRBJ2-7; 9 bases are shared with TRBD1. The V gene end was trimmed by 0 bases and the J gene end by 4 bases; junction bases not matched to a gene: 4. The CDR3 runs to 14 residues. The germline CDR1 and CDR2 sequences are DFQATT and SNEGSKA (reference sequence). CDR3 sequence: CSARDPTGGYEQYF. In DNA, the CDR3 is TGCAGTGCTAGAGATCCGACAGGGGGATACGAGCAGTACTTC.

A word on this clonotype: This beta chain is a stray sequence in a library constructed for alpha chains; its clone size is not meaningful. This sequence joins TRBV2 and TRBJ2-3, with TRBD2 matching over 9 bases. The ends lost 7 bases at V and 0 bases at J; junction bases unmatched: 8. Germline CDR1 is SNHLY and CDR2 is FYNNEI. CDR3 length equals 16 residues. The CDR3 protein is CASNPVLAGSTDTQYF. CDR3 DNA sequence: TGTGCCAGCAACCCTGTCCTAGCGGGAAGCACAGATACGCAGTATTTT.

Turning to this clonotype: A library prepared for alpha chains yielded this beta chain as an off-target read; its size is of little meaning. The chain couples TRBV29-1 to TRBJ2-3; D not resolved. V gave up 4 bases and J gave up 1 base, with 6 bases separating them. The germline V gene encodes CDR1 SQVTM and CDR2 ANQGSEA. The CDR3 runs to 12 residues. The CDR3 spells CSVVAGTDTQYF. The CDR3 coding sequence is TGCAGCGTTGTGGCGGGCACAGATACGCAGTATTTT.

For this clonotype: This beta chain is an unintended read in a library built for alpha chains; its size means little. In DNA form, the CDR3 reads TGTGCCAGCAGCCCTGCTCGGGGTACGCAGTATTTT. Encoded protein: CASSPARGTQYF. This rearrangement joins TRBV7-3 to TRBJ2-3; possibly TRBD2 for D (5 bases). The CDR3 is 12 residues long. The germline V gene encodes CDR1 SGHTA and CDR2 FQGTGA. Trimming removed 5 bases at V and 8 bases at J, with 11 bases between.